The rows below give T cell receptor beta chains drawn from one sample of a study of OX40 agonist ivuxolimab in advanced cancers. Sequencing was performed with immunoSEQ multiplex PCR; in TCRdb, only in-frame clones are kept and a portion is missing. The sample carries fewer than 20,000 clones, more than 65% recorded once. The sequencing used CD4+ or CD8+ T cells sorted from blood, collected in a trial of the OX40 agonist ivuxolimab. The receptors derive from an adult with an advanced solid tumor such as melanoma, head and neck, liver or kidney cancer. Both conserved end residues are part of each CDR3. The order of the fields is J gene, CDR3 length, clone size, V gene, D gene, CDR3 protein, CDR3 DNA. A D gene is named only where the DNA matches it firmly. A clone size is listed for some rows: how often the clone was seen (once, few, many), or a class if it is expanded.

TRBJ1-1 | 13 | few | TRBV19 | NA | CASRRTEVTEAFF | TGTGCCAGTAGGAGAACGGAGGTCACTGAAGCTTTCTTT
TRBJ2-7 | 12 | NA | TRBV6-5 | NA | CASRVPMGEQYF | TGTGCCAGCAGGGTTCCCATGGGGGAGCAGTACTTC
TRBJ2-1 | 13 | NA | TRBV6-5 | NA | CASSTSDYNEQFF | TGTGCCAGCAGCACCTCGGACTACAATGAGCAGTTCTTC
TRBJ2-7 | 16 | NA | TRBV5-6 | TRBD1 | CASSLAPDRSIYEQYF | TGTGCCAGCAGCTTGGCCCCGGACAGGTCGATCTACGAGCAGTACTTC
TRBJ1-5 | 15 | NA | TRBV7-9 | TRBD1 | CASSDDRALNQPQHF | TGTGCCAGCAGCGACGACAGGGCCCTGAATCAGCCCCAGCATTTT
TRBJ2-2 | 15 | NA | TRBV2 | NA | CASTLGRVNTGELFF | TGTGCCAGCACCCTAGGGCGGGTGAACACCGGGGAGCTGTTTTTT
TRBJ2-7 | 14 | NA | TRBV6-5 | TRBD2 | CASSYSGGNYEQYF | TGTGCCAGCAGTTACTCGGGGGGGAACTACGAGCAGTACTTC
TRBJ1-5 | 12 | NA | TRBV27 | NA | CASRGGNQPQHF | TGTGCCAGCAGAGGAGGAAATCAGCCCCAGCATTTT
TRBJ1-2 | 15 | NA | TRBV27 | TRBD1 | CASSLYGTGNYGYTF | TGTGCCAGCAGTTTGTACGGGACAGGCAACTATGGCTACACCTTC
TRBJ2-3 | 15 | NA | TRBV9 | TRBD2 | CASSVSSGDTDTQYF | TGTGCCAGCAGCGTATCTAGCGGGGACACAGATACGCAGTATTTT
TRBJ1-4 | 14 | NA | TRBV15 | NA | CATSRDGINEKLFF | TGTGCCACCAGCAGAGATGGAATTAATGAAAAACTGTTTTTT
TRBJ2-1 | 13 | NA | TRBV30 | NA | CAWSVDGYNEQFF | TGTGCCTGGAGTGTAGACGGATACAATGAGCAGTTCTTC
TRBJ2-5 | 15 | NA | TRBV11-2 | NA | CASSSFQGGAETQYF | TGTGCCAGCAGCTCCTTCCAGGGGGGGGCGGAGACCCAGTACTTC
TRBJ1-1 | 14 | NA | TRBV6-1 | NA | CASSEEWTPTEAFF | TGTGCCAGCAGTGAAGAGTGGACCCCCACTGAAGCTTTCTTT
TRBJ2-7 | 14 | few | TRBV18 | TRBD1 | CASSLGGLDYEQYF | TGTGCCAGCTCTCTAGGGGGCCTTGACTACGAGCAGTACTTC
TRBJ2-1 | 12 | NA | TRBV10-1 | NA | CASSEPSDEQFF | TGCGCCAGCAGTGAACCGTCGGATGAGCAGTTCTTC
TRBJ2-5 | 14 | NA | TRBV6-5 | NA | CASSVTVGQETQYF | TGTGCCAGCAGTGTGACCGTGGGCCAAGAGACCCAGTACTTC
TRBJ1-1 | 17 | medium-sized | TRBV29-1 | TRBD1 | CSVEYTGAGGLNTEAFF | TGCAGCGTTGAATACACGGGGGCAGGGGGGTTGAACACTGAAGCTTTCTTT
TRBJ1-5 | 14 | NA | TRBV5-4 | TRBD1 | CASSLSQGNQPQHF | TGTGCCAGCAGCTTATCACAGGGGAATCAGCCCCAGCATTTT
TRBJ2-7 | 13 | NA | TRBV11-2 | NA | CASSFTTAYEQYF | TGTGCCAGCAGCTTTACGACAGCCTACGAGCAGTACTTC
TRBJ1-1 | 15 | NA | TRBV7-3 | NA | CASSSRGGANTEAFF | TGTGCCAGCAGCTCCCGTGGGGGCGCGAACACTGAAGCTTTCTTT
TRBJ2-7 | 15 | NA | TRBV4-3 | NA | CASSLQGGGGYEQYF | TGCGCCAGCAGCCTCCAAGGCGGAGGCGGCTACGAGCAGTACTTC
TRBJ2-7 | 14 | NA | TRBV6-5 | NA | CASSRDIAVYEQYF | TGTGCCAGCAGCCGGGACATAGCGGTCTACGAGCAGTACTTC
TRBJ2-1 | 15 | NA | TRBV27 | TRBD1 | CASSLRQGDYNEQFF | TGTGCCAGCAGTTTACGACAGGGGGACTACAATGAGCAGTTCTTC
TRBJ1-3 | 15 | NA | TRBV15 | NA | CATSRDLYSGNTIYF | TGTGCCACCAGCAGAGACCTCTACTCTGGAAACACCATATATTTT
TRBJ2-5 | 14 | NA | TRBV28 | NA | CASSSAEVGETQYF | TGTGCCAGCAGCTCTGCCGAGGTGGGAGAGACCCAGTACTTC
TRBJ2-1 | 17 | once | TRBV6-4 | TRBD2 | CASSQLRRSGMYNEQFF | TGTGCCAGCAGCCAACTGCGGAGGAGCGGGATGTACAATGAGCAGTTCTTC
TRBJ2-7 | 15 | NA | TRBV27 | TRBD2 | CASRLDSSGISGQYF | TGTGCCAGCAGGCTAGACAGTAGCGGGATCTCCGGGCAGTACTTC
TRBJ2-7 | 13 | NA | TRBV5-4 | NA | CASSPDPTYEQYF | TGTGCCAGCAGCCCCGACCCGACCTACGAGCAGTACTTC
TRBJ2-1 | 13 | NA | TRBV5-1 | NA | CASSSTSLTEQFF | TGCGCCAGCAGCAGTACTAGCTTGACTGAGCAGTTCTTC
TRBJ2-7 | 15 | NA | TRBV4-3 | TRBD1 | CASSHRDSTFYEQYF | TGCGCCAGCAGCCACCGGGACAGTACCTTCTACGAGCAGTACTTC
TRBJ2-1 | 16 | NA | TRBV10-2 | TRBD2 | CASSESQTSGYNEQFF | TGCGCCAGCAGTGAGTCGCAAACTAGCGGGTACAATGAGCAGTTCTTC
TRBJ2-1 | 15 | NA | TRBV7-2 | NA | CASSRSGRQNNEQFF | TGTGCCAGCAGCCGTAGCGGCAGACAGAACAATGAGCAGTTCTTC
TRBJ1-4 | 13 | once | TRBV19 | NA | CASSNGHNEKLFF | TGTGCCAGTAGTAACGGACATAATGAAAAACTGTTTTTT
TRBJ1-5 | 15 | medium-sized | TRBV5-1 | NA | CASSLDGVGNQPQHF | TGCGCCAGCAGCTTGGATGGGGTGGGCAATCAGCCCCAGCATTTT
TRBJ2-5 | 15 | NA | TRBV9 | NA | CASSVTPGMGETQYF | TGTGCCAGCAGCGTAACCCCAGGGATGGGAGAGACCCAGTACTTC
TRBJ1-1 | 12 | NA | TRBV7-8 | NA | CASSLGSDAAFF | TGTGCCAGCAGCTTGGGCTCCGACGCTGCTTTCTTT
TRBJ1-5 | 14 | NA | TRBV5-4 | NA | CASSLNRDNQPQHF | TGTGCCAGCAGCTTGAACAGGGACAATCAGCCCCAGCATTTT